Below are 4 T cell receptor beta chains sequenced from a single sample in a study of spatial heterogeneity in lung cancer. MiXCR was run by TCRdb on the 5' RACE reads, yielding one entry per CDR3 protein. The sample carries about 45,000 distinct CDR3 sequences, around 21% recorded once. Specified time point: blood at routine non-recurrence follow-up after resection. The sequencing used PBMCs, collected at follow-up. Receptor source: a female donor with early-stage non-small cell lung cancer.

At least ten counts were recorded for this clonotype. The chain joins TRBV10-3 to TRBJ2-1; the D gene is possibly TRBD2 (6 bases). Trimming removed 6 bases at V and 1 base at J, with 13 bases between. Germline V CDR1 and CDR2: ENHRY, SYGVKD. The length of the CDR3 is 15 residues. CDR3 amino acids: CAISQTSRSYNEQFF. DNA for the CDR3: TGTGCCATCAGCCAGACTAGTCGGTCCTACAATGAGCAGTTCTTC.

V usage is TRBV7-3 and J usage is TRBJ1-3; D unresolved. The germline gives CDR1 SGHTA, CDR2 FQGTGA. This CDR3 region has 14 residues. Trimming shortened V by 5 bases and J by 6 bases, and 14 bases separated the two germline ends. CDR3 bases: TGTGCCAGCAGCATCACCCCCCGGGAAAACACCATATATTTT. Translated: CASSITPRENTIYF.

The chain recombines TRBV5-1 with TRBJ1-4; no firm D call. V lost 0 bases, J lost 10 bases, and 13 bases lay in between. Germline loops: CDR1 SGHRS, CDR2 YFSETQ. CDR3 length: 14 residues. This chain's CDR3 is CASSLENPRGKLFF. The DNA of the CDR3 is TGCGCCAGCAGCTTGGAGAATCCGAGAGGAAAACTGTTTTTT.

This clonotype was counted at least ten times. The chain has TRBV29-1 and TRBJ2-1; D may correspond to TRBD1 or TRBD2 (5 bases each). Germline V gene sequence: CDR1 SQVTM, CDR2 ANQGSEA. V was cut by 8 bases and J by 2 bases, with 16 bases left in between. This CDR3 comprises 14 residues. The CDR3: CSSCVGTTYNEQFF. In nucleotides, the CDR3 is TGCAGCTCCTGCGTAGGGACCACCTACAATGAGCAGTTCTTC.